The 13 T cell receptor beta chains below all came from one sample that was sequenced in a study of shared clonotypes between healthy human individuals. Sequencing was performed with immunoSEQ multiplex PCR; in TCRdb, only in-frame clones are kept and a portion is missing. The sample lists 110,000 or so clones; around 66% were seen once. Sequencing was carried out using memory CD8+ T cells sorted from blood. The sample's subset: CD45RO+ cells pooled with CCR7-negative TemRA cells. All receptors derive from a woman aged 25 to 39 in good health.

The genes are TRBV18 and TRBJ2-2; D gene ambiguous. Trimming stripped 6 bases from V and 4 bases from J, with 12 bases between. Germline CDR1 KGHSH, CDR2 LQKENI. CDR3 length: 14 residues. The CDR3 bases are TGTGCCAGCTCCCCGTACTTGAGCACCGGGGAGCTGTTTTTT. Amino acids: CASSPYLSTGELFF.

The chain recombines TRBV15 with TRBJ2-7, with TRBD1 matching over 10 bases. The CDR3 loop spans 16 amino acids. Germline CDR1 and CDR2: LNHNV and YYDKDF (reference sequence). V shed 3 bases and J 2 bases; nucleotides not matched to a gene: 7. The CDR3, as DNA: TGTGCCACCAGCAGGGGAGGGGACAGGGGAGCCTACGAGCAGTACTTC. Protein sequence: CATSRGGDRGAYEQYF.

V usage is TRBV6-5 and J usage is TRBJ2-2; no clear D gene. Trimming cost V 7 bases and J 0 bases, with 6 bases left between them. Germline V gene lookup returns CDR1 MNHEY and CDR2 SVGAGI. CDR3 length: 13 residues. The CDR3 protein is CASKNTNTGELFF. CDR3 sequence (DNA): TGTGCCAGCAAGAACACGAACACCGGGGAGCTGTTTTTT.

This clone has a single count. A much larger clone lies a single base off, so this may be a read error. The chain employs TRBV28 and TRBJ2-6; D not certain. The CDR3 has 16 residues. Germline V gene data show CDR1 as MDHEN and CDR2 as SYDVKM. Trimming stripped 6 bases from V and 2 bases from J, with 14 bases between. CDR3 DNA sequence: TGTGCCAGCAGCCAATCCGCAGTGCCTGGGGCCAACGTCCTGACTTTC. Its translation: CASSQSAVPGANVLTF.

The chain employs TRBV7-3 and TRBJ1-1; TRBD1 matches at 8 bases. Germline V gives CDR1 SGHTA, CDR2 FQGTGA. The CDR3 spans 15 residues. The J segment lost 4 bases and the V segment lost 3 bases, leaving 7 bases of the junction unmatched. This chain's CDR3 is CASSLSDRGGTEAFF. CDR3 DNA: TGTGCCAGCAGCTTGTCCGACAGGGGAGGCACTGAAGCTTTCTTT.

This chain links TRBV30 with TRBJ2-7, with 9 nucleotides matching TRBD2. V shed 2 bases, J shed 0 bases, and the junction held 5 bases outside the gene matches. Per the germline V gene, CDR1 is GTSNPN and CDR2 is SVGIG (reference sequence). This CDR3 is built from 15 residues. The CDR3 DNA follows: TGTGCCTGGAGTCGACTAGCGGCTAGCTCCTACGAGCAGTACTTC. It encodes CAWSRLAASSYEQYF.

This clone was recorded a few times. The chain has TRBV5-4 and TRBJ1-2; the D gene is possibly TRBD1 (6 bases). CDR1 and CDR2 (germline): SGHNT, YYREEE (reference sequence). The CDR3 extends over 15 amino acids. Trimming removed 6 bases at V and 3 bases at J, with 18 bases between. The CDR3, as DNA: TGTGCCAGCACGTTGTCACCGGACAGCTACTATGGCTACACCTTC. Its protein is CASTLSPDSYYGYTF.

This rearrangement joins TRBV15 to TRBJ1-2; the D is unclear. Germline values: CDR1 LNHNV, CDR2 YYDKDF (reference sequence). CDR3 length equals 13 residues. V shed 5 bases and J shed 8 bases, with 15 bases lying between them. CDR3 amino acids: CATSPLWGGGYTF. The CDR3, as DNA: TGTGCCACCAGCCCGCTGTGGGGAGGAGGCTACACCTTC.

This clone was seen ten or more times. V gene TRBV25-1 combines with J gene TRBJ1-1; D might be TRBD1 (5 bases). The germline V gene has CDR1 MGHDK and CDR2 SYGVNS. The V gene lost 4 bases and the J gene lost 4 bases, with 13 bases spanning the gap. This CDR3 region has 14 residues. The CDR3 sequence: CASSVRSGPTEAFF. In DNA, the CDR3 is TGTGCCAGCAGTGTTCGCTCAGGGCCCACTGAAGCTTTCTTT. The full variable domain, in which reference TRBV25-1 and TRBJ1-1 provide the parts outside the CDR3, is EADIYQTPRYLVIGTGKKITLECSQTMGHDKMYWYQQDPGMELHLIHYSYGVNSTEKGDLSSESTVSRIRTEHFPLTLESARPSHTSQYLCASSVRSGPTEAFFGQGTRLTVV.

The chain has TRBV2 and TRBJ2-7; 7 bases match TRBD1. This CDR3 has 14 amino acids. Germline V gene sequence: CDR1 SNHLY, CDR2 FYNNEI. Trimming at V came to 9 bases and at J to 2 bases, leaving 10 bases not matched to a gene. Here the CDR3 reads CASLGTDLTYEQYF. In nucleotides, the CDR3 is TGTGCCAGTTTAGGGACAGACCTAACCTACGAGCAGTACTTC. Together with reference TRBV2 and TRBJ2-7, the CDR3 gives the full variable domain: EPEVTQTPSHQVTQMGQEVILRCVPISNHLYFYWYRQILGQKVEFLVSFYNNEISEKSEIFDDQFSVERPDGSNFTLKIRSTKLEDSAMYFCASLGTDLTYEQYFGPGTRLTVT.

In this sample, this clone turned up many times. The genes are TRBV13 and TRBJ2-5; 7 bases line up with TRBD2. Germline CDR1 is PRHDT and CDR2 is FYEKMQ (reference sequence). V lost 0 bases and J lost 5; bases outside the gene matches: 6. The CDR3 has 15 amino acids. The CDR3 reads CASSLGAGEGETQYF. The CDR3 DNA follows: TGTGCCAGCAGCTTAGGGGCGGGAGAAGGTGAGACCCAGTACTTC.

The chain combines TRBV5-1 with TRBJ1-1; 7 positions agree with TRBD1. Per the germline V gene, CDR1 is SGHRS and CDR2 is YFSETQ. This CDR3 comprises 15 residues. V lost 1 base to trimming and J lost 4 bases; unmatched junction nucleotides: 7. This CDR3 is CASSLFAGGGTEAFF. CDR3 DNA: TGCGCCAGCAGCTTGTTCGCAGGGGGAGGCACTGAAGCTTTCTTT.

The rearrangement uses TRBV28 and TRBJ1-2; D perhaps matches TRBD1 (5 bases). V was shortened by 5 bases and J by 2 bases, with 9 bases between the two germline ends. Germline values: CDR1 MDHEN, CDR2 SYDVKM. This CDR3 contains 13 residues. The CDR3 coding sequence is TGTGCCAGCAGTGGGGCGGCGAACTATGGCTACACCTTC. Protein: CASSGAANYGYTF.